The clone carrying this T cell receptor beta chain was counted ten times or more. This sample was taken from a study of T-cell reconstitution after alpha-beta-depleted transplantation in children. Preparation of the TCRbeta library involved a method that used unique molecular identifiers. TCRdb independently ran MiXCR on the PCR reads; one entry per CDR3 protein. This sample has 150,000 to 250,000 distinct CDR3 sequences; roughly 15% occur once, and the top ten carry roughly an eighth. The source of this sequence is a human donor who donated a stem cell graft to a child with acute lymphoblastic leukemia. The specimen comprised PBMCs from the stem cell graft donor, sampled from the stem cell graft.

The CDR3 DNA reads TGTGCCAGCACCTCGGGGCGGCGGGGCAGAATGAACACTGAAGCTTTCTTT. Translating gives CASTSGRRGRMNTEAFF. The chain employs TRBV28 and TRBJ1-1, with a possible D match to TRBD1 (5 bases). The germline V and J ends were trimmed by 7 bases and 0 bases, with 21 bases remaining between them. This CDR3 contains 17 residues. CDR1 and CDR2 (germline): MDHEN, SYDVKM.